A single sample is the source of the 25 T cell receptor beta chains below, sequenced in a study of cytomegalovirus exposure and HLA in healthy donors. Primers included in the PCR were 60 Vbeta and 13 Jbeta primers. Repertoires were generated with immunoSEQ multiplex PCR, while TCRdb's copy carries only in-frame clones and drops some. The sample carries approximately 190,000 clones, around 82% recorded once. The sample comprised PBMCs. The receptor set was obtained from a woman in her 30s in good health and CMV-seropositive.

The V and J genes are TRBV2 and TRBJ2-2; the match to TRBD2 covers 11 bases. CDR3 size: 14 residues. J gave up 8 bases and V 7 bases, and 6 bases lay outside the gene matches. The V gene's germline CDR1 is SNHLY and CDR2 FYNNEI. CDR3 residues: CASMPSGRKGELFF. In nucleotides, the CDR3 is TGTGCCAGCATGCCTAGCGGGAGGAAAGGGGAGCTGTTTTTT. The entire variable domain, with the rest obtained from reference TRBV2 and TRBJ2-2, is as follows: EPEVTQTPSHQVTQMGQEVILRCVPISNHLYFYWYRQILGQKVEFLVSFYNNEISEKSEIFDDQFSVERPDGSNFTLKIRSTKLEDSAMYFCASMPSGRKGELFFGEGSRLTVL.

The rearrangement joins TRBV29-1 to TRBJ2-5, with a possible D match to TRBD2 (5 bases). Between the trimmed V and J ends, which lost 3 bases and 5 bases, there was a span of 10 bases. From germline, CDR1 is SQVTM and CDR2 ANQGSEA. The CDR3 length is 12 residues. The CDR3 DNA reads TGCAGCGTTGAGCTAGCTGAGGAGACCCAGTACTTC. Translated: CSVELAEETQYF.

This clone was seen more than once but under ten times. The V gene is TRBV10-3, the J gene TRBJ1-1, with D uncertain. This CDR3 region has 13 residues. V dropped 2 bases and J dropped 7 bases, with 11 bases sitting between them. In germline, CDR1 is ENHRY, CDR2 SYGVKD. The CDR3 coding sequence is TGTGCCATCAGTGAGCCGGGGAAAATTGAAGCTTTCTTT. It yields the protein CAISEPGKIEAFF.

This sequence joins TRBV18 and TRBJ2-4, with 8 bases lining up with TRBD1. After removal of 3 bases from V and 0 bases from J, the junction contained 4 bases not matched to a gene. The CDR3 covers 16 residues. Germline CDR1 KGHSH, CDR2 LQKENI. For the CDR3, the DNA is TGTGCCAGCTCACCGAGACAGGGGCTAGCCAAAAACATTCAGTACTTC. It codes for CASSPRQGLAKNIQYF.

The chain uses TRBV25-1 and TRBJ2-4; weak D call: TRBD2 (5 bases). The CDR3 has 16 amino acids. The germline gives CDR1 MGHDK, CDR2 SYGVNS. Trimming left V 1 base short and J 0 bases short, with 10 bases between. The CDR3 reads CASSESSAGAKNIQYF. The CDR3 region has the DNA TGTGCCAGCAGTGAATCGTCGGCGGGAGCCAAAAACATTCAGTACTTC. Together with reference TRBV25-1 and TRBJ2-4, the CDR3 gives the full variable domain: EADIYQTPRYLVIGTGKKITLECSQTMGHDKMYWYQQDPGMELHLIHYSYGVNSTEKGDLSSESTVSRIRTEHFPLTLESARPSHTSQYLCASSESSAGAKNIQYFGAGTRLSVL.

This chain connects TRBV30 to TRBJ1-2; unclear D gene. Per the germline V gene, CDR1 is GTSNPN and CDR2 is SVGIG (reference sequence). V dropped 1 base and J dropped 8 bases, with 8 bases sitting between them. This CDR3 comprises 11 residues. CDR3 protein: CAWSDGWGYTF. CDR3 bases: TGTGCCTGGAGTGACGGTTGGGGCTACACCTTC. The whole variable domain, filled in from reference TRBV30 and TRBJ1-2, reads SQTIHQWPATLVQPVGSPLSLECTVEGTSNPNLYWYRQAAGRGLQLLFYSVGIGQISSEVPQNLSASRPQDRQFILSSKKLLLSDSGFYLCAWSDGWGYTFGSGTRLTVV.

This clone was seen just once. Because it lacks the conserved phenylalanine or tryptophan at the end, this CDR3 is likely a read error. The limits of the CDR3 on the DNA are not certain, so only TCRdb's listed CDR3 is given. CDR3 sequence: CASSVVRTGGILG. V and J are TRBV9 and TRBJ1-4; the D call TRBD1 from the table was never checked on the DNA. The CDR3 region is 13 residues in length, termini included. The germline gives CDR1 SGDLS, CDR2 YYNGEE.

A single count supports this clone. Other DNA sequences in this sample translate to the same CDR3. This chain links TRBV28 with TRBJ2-7; 8 bases are shared with TRBD2. V shed 1 base, J shed 3 bases, and the junction held 2 bases outside the gene matches. CDR3 length: 14 amino acids. Germline V lookup: CDR1 MDHEN, CDR2 SYDVKM. The CDR3 nucleotides read TGTGCCAGCAGTTTATTGGCGGGAGGCTACGAGCAGTACTTC. Translated, it gives CASSLLAGGYEQYF.

This chain connects TRBV18 to TRBJ1-1; 9 bases are shared with TRBD1. Germline CDR1 is KGHSH and CDR2 is LQKENI. V was pared by 3 bases and J by 4 bases, with 12 bases of the junction left unmatched. The CDR3 is made up of 17 amino acids. The CDR3 coding sequence is TGTGCCAGCTCACCTCGGGGACAGGGTGAGGGCGGCACTGAAGCTTTCTTT. Protein: CASSPRGQGEGGTEAFF.

The J gene is TRBJ2-7, the V gene TRBV28; D is ambiguous. Germline V gene sequence: CDR1 MDHEN, CDR2 SYDVKM. Trimming took 3 bases from V and 0 from J, leaving 12 bases between them. The CDR3 is made up of 15 amino acids. The CDR3: CASSFSSALSYEQYF. The CDR3, as DNA: TGTGCCAGCAGTTTTTCTAGTGCCCTCTCCTACGAGCAGTACTTC.

This clone occurred a few times. This chain links TRBV9 with TRBJ2-5; weak D call: TRBD2 (5 bases). This CDR3 spans 14 amino acids. Looked up from germline, CDR1 is SGDLS and CDR2 is YYNGEE. Trimming took 0 bases from V and 5 from J, leaving 11 bases between them. The CDR3 reads CASSVVPGSETQYF. The CDR3 nucleotides read TGTGCCAGCAGCGTAGTGCCGGGGTCGGAGACCCAGTACTTC.

This chain uses TRBV2 with TRBJ1-5; D gene unclear. The CDR3 runs to 13 residues. V was cut by 4 bases and J by 5 bases, with 9 bases left in between. Germline CDR1 SNHLY, CDR2 FYNNEI. The DNA for the CDR3 is TGTGCCAGCAGTGTAAAGAGGCATCAGCCCCAGCATTTT. Its protein product is CASSVKRHQPQHF.

This clone has only a few counts. The chain's CDR3 is CASSLTGSSTDTQYF. The CDR3 DNA reads TGTGCCAGCTCGCTAACAGGGTCTAGCACAGATACGCAGTATTTT. The rearrangement joins TRBV18 to TRBJ2-3; TRBD1 might be the D (6 bases). The V end lost 6 bases, the J end lost 0 bases, and 13 bases lay between the germline ends. Germline CDR1 KGHSH, CDR2 LQKENI. The CDR3 is made up of 15 amino acids.

The rearrangement joins TRBV28 to TRBJ1-1; TRBD1 might be the D (5 bases). V was trimmed by 3 bases and J by 7 bases, leaving 15 bases between them. The CDR3 sequence is 14 residues long. Looked up from germline, CDR1 is MDHEN and CDR2 is SYDVKM. DNA for the CDR3: TGTGCCAGCAGTTTTGGAGTAGGGGTTGGTGAAGCTTTCTTT. Protein sequence: CASSFGVGVGEAFF.

The chain carries TRBV12-5 and TRBJ2-7; 7 nucleotides align to TRBD1. CDR3 size: 15 residues. Germline trimming cut 5 bases from V and 7 bases from J; bases unmatched to any gene: 14. Germline CDR1 is LGHNT and CDR2 is FRNRAP. This CDR3 reads CASGPPGQSLGEQYF. CDR3 nucleotide sequence: TGTGCTAGTGGTCCTCCGGGACAGAGCCTTGGGGAGCAGTACTTC.

The V and J genes are TRBV11-3 and TRBJ1-1, with TRBD1 as a possible D gene (5 bases). Deletions cut 1 base from V and 6 bases from J, with 6 bases between. Germline loops: CDR1 SGHNT, CDR2 YENEEA. The CDR3 sequence is 12 residues long. The CDR3 nucleotides read TGTGCCAGCAGCTTAGCCAGGGCTGAAGCTTTCTTT. The encoded protein is CASSLARAEAFF.

This sequence joins TRBV2 and TRBJ1-4; the D gene is possibly TRBD1 (6 bases). The CDR3 is made up of 12 amino acids. Germline CDR1 and CDR2: SNHLY and FYNNEI. Trimming removed 6 bases from V and 12 bases from J, with 14 bases in between. In DNA, the CDR3 is TGTGCCAGCAGGACAGGAGCAGCTGAACTGTTTTTT. This sequence encodes CASRTGAAELFF.

The chain is built from TRBV18 and TRBJ2-3, with 7 nucleotides matching TRBD2. Trimming cost V 3 bases and J 1 base; bases outside gene matches: 1. The CDR3 loop spans 14 amino acids. Germline lookup yields CDR1 KGHSH and CDR2 LQKENI. CDR3 nucleotide sequence: TGTGCCAGCTCACCCAGCGGGGGCACAGATACGCAGTATTTT. This sequence encodes CASSPSGGTDTQYF.

V gene TRBV5-4 combines with J gene TRBJ1-2; D might be TRBD1 (5 bases). This CDR3 is 15 amino acids long. CDR1 is SGHNT and CDR2 is YYREEE in the germline V gene (reference sequence). The V gene lost 4 bases and the J gene lost 4 bases, with 17 bases spanning the gap. Here the CDR3 reads CASSPDSSITYGYTF. The DNA of the CDR3 is TGTGCCAGCAGCCCCGACAGTTCAATTACCTATGGCTACACCTTC.

This clone has a single count. The chain links TRBV5-1 to TRBJ1-2; maybe TRBD1 (5 bases). The ends were cut back, 0 bases at V and 8 bases at J, with 14 bases in the middle. From germline, CDR1 is SGHRS and CDR2 YFSETQ. This CDR3 has 14 amino acids. The CDR3 DNA reads as TGCGCCAGCAGCTTGGAGCAGGGCCTTGGGGGCTACACCTTC. This encodes CASSLEQGLGGYTF.

The chain joins TRBV19 to TRBJ2-5, with 8 bases fitting TRBD1. The ends lost 4 bases at V and 1 base at J; junction bases unmatched: 2. The CDR3 contains 14 residues. CDR1 is LNHDA and CDR2 is SQIVND in the germline V gene (reference sequence). Here the CDR3 DNA reads TGTGCCAGTAGTAACACAGGGGGCCAAGAGACCCAGTACTTC. Translating it yields CASSNTGGQETQYF.

The chain is built from TRBV5-1 and TRBJ1-1; no reliable D call. V dropped 0 bases and J dropped 0 bases, with 9 bases sitting between them. The CDR3 runs 15 residues. Germline V lookup: CDR1 SGHRS, CDR2 YFSETQ. CDR3 in DNA: TGCGCCAGCAGCTTGGGGAGGACGGTGAACACTGAAGCTTTCTTT. Translating gives CASSLGRTVNTEAFF.

The sample holds one count of this clone. This chain connects TRBV19 to TRBJ1-2, with 10 bases aligning to TRBD1. The germline gives CDR1 LNHDA, CDR2 SQIVND (reference sequence). V shed 8 bases and J 5 bases; nucleotides not matched to a gene: 5. The length of the CDR3 is 13 residues. The CDR3 DNA reads TGTGCCAGTGGCCGGGACAGGGGATATGGCTACACCTTC. Residues: CASGRDRGYGYTF.

V is TRBV6-1 and J is TRBJ1-1; D is uncertain. The CDR3 spans 15 residues. The germline CDR1 and CDR2 sequences are MNHNS and SASEGT. V gave up 6 bases and J gave up 3 bases, with 17 bases separating them. DNA of the CDR3: TGTGCCAGCAGGTTGGAGGGAGTAAAGTACACTGAAGCTTTCTTT. Its translation is CASRLEGVKYTEAFF.

This clone has more than one count but fewer than ten. The rearrangement joins TRBV10-3 to TRBJ2-1, with D perhaps TRBD1 (6 bases). CDR1 is ENHRY and CDR2 is SYGVKD in the germline V gene. Trimming took off 6 bases at V and 5 bases at J, with 20 bases between the two ends. The CDR3 runs to 16 residues. CDR3 residues: CAIRGRQAGVDNEQFF. CDR3 in DNA: TGTGCCATCAGGGGCCGACAGGCAGGGGTGGACAATGAGCAGTTCTTC.